This T cell receptor (beta chain) was retrieved from a study of cytomegalovirus exposure and HLA in healthy donors. Study in general: Early released data had about 85 million unique TCRs, all coming from HLA-typed donors.

Trimming stripped 1 base from V and 0 bases from J, with 9 bases between. There are 15 residues in the CDR3. The germline V gene encodes CDR1 SGHVS and CDR2 FQNEAQ. PCR used 60 Vbeta primers and 13 Jbeta primers. Some clones are missing from TCRdb's copy, which holds only in-frame ones; the method was immunoSEQ multiplex PCR. The sample has some 100,000 clones, approximately 74% seen once; the top ten hold about 2.1%. Findings and caveats of the study: V- and J-gene trimming in TCR beta was tied to a missense DCLRE1C variant by an analysis performed later. For most TCR beta V segments, an earlier analysis put the productive rate at about 87% or about 30% of the time. Across donors, presence/absence analyses took sequencing depth to be roughly uniform.

Worth noting for this clone: Its antigen remains unidentified.

The sequencing input was PBMCs. This TCR derives from a woman aged 40 to 50 in good health and CMV-seronegative. This chain connects TRBV7-8 to TRBJ1-1; D is ambiguous. Here the CDR3 reads CASSLVATLNTEAFF. DNA for the CDR3: TGTGCCAGCAGCTTAGTGGCCACCTTGAACACTGAAGCTTTCTTT.